This T cell receptor beta chain comes out of a study of T cell repertoires in cytomegalovirus infection. The germline V gene encodes CDR1 ENHRY and CDR2 SYGVKD. The CDR3 consists of 15 residues. V was pared by 2 bases and J by 5 bases, with 15 bases between. Using its own MiXCR run on the reads, TCRdb lists one record per CDR3 protein. The sample gives about 200,000 distinct CDR3 sequences, roughly 9.8% of which show up once; approximately 4.3% is in the top ten. The TCR originated in a human donor in good health (CMV status not recorded). Some clones in this sample may be carry-over from other donors' samples. What was sequenced was PBMCs. The chain uses TRBV10-3 and TRBJ1-1; D may be TRBD1 (5 bases). The CDR3 here is CAISEPTRGVTEAFF. Written as DNA, the CDR3 is TGTGCCATCAGTGAGCCCACGAGAGGGGTTACTGAAGCTTTCTTT.